Presented here are 21 T cell receptor beta chains from one specimen sequenced in a study of blood T cells in healthy people across ages. Sample-barcoded 5' priming and a J-beta primer mix drove a second PCR of roughly 6 to 12 cycles. TCRdb re-analysed the 5' RACE reads in MiXCR, keeping a single row per CDR3 protein. This sample carries more than 500,000 distinct CDR3 sequences, 27% of them seen once, and the ten largest clones take approximately 18%. Sample: blood. These receptors came from a woman between 65 and 79 years old in good health.

This clonotype appeared many times. The chain links TRBV6-6 to TRBJ1-2, with a tentative D call TRBD1 (6 bases). Trimming pared 5 bases from V and 4 bases from J, leaving 11 bases between. The CDR3 spans 13 residues. CDR1 and CDR2 from the germline V gene are MNHNY and SVGAGI (reference sequence). The CDR3 DNA follows: TGTGCCAGCAGTATGGGCAGGGGCTATGGCTACACCTTC. As protein: CASSMGRGYGYTF.

This chain joins TRBV7-6 and TRBJ1-3; the match to TRBD1 covers 7 bases. Germline V gene lookup returns CDR1 SGHVS and CDR2 FNYEAQ. The CDR3 covers 17 residues. The junction had 10 bases not matched to a gene; V was cut back by 5 bases and J by 0 bases. The CDR3 spells CASSLTWTGYSGNTIYF. The CDR3 nucleotides are TGTGCCAGCAGCCTAACCTGGACAGGCTACTCTGGAAACACCATATATTTT.

This clonotype came up a few times. The V gene is TRBV11-2, the J gene TRBJ2-5; D call uncertain. The length of the CDR3 is 11 residues. CDR1 SGHAT and CDR2 FQNNGV come from the germline V gene. The germline V and J ends were trimmed by 5 bases and 12 bases, with 13 bases remaining between them. CDR3 in DNA: TGTGCCAGCAGCCTTCTCGGAGTGGAGTACTTC. Translation gives CASSLLGVEYF.

The J gene is TRBJ2-1, the V gene TRBV11-1; D tentatively fits TRBD1 or TRBD2 (5 bases each). The V end lost 6 bases, the J end lost 9 bases, and 18 bases lay between the germline ends. Germline V gene lookup returns CDR1 SGHAT and CDR2 FQDESV (reference sequence). This CDR3 is 14 amino acids long. Here the CDR3 reads CASRRGPGFGEQFF. CDR3 nucleotide sequence: TGTGCCAGCAGACGCGGGCCAGGGTTCGGTGAGCAGTTCTTC. The full variable domain, in which reference TRBV11-1 and TRBJ2-1 provide the parts outside the CDR3, is EAEVAQSPRYKITEKSQAVAFWCDPISGHATLYWYRQILGQGPELLVQFQDESVVDDSQLPKDRFSAERLKGVDSTLKIQPAELGDSAMYLCASRRGPGFGEQFFGPGTRLTVL.

The chain joins TRBV7-9 to TRBJ2-7; 11 bases align to TRBD1. Germline V lookup: CDR1 SEHNR, CDR2 FQNEAQ (reference sequence). After removal of 5 bases from V and 4 bases from J, the junction contained 10 bases not matched to a gene. This CDR3 is built from 16 residues. CDR3 DNA sequence: TGTGCCAGCAGCCCCGCACCGGGACAGGGGGGATACGAGCAGTACTTC. It codes for CASSPAPGQGGYEQYF.

The chain recombines TRBV29-1 with TRBJ2-3, with 9 nucleotides matching TRBD2. Trimming at V came to 3 bases and at J to 3 bases, leaving 4 bases not matched to a gene. Per the germline V gene, CDR1 is SQVTM and CDR2 is ANQGSEA. The length of the CDR3 is 14 residues. CDR3 nucleotide sequence: TGCAGCGTTGAGTTGGGACTAGCAACAGATACGCAGTATTTT. It yields the protein CSVELGLATDTQYF.

This chain joins TRBV20-1 and TRBJ2-3, with a tentative D call TRBD1 (6 bases). Germline values: CDR1 DFQATT, CDR2 SNEGSKA (reference sequence). This CDR3 has 15 residues. V was cut by 5 bases and J by 0 bases, with 15 bases left in between. DNA for the CDR3: TGCAGTGCTTCCCCTAGGGGGTCTAGCACAGATACGCAGTATTTT. As protein: CSASPRGSSTDTQYF.

The chain employs TRBV7-3 and TRBJ2-5; TRBD1 or TRBD2 may be the D gene (5 bases each). The better agreement between TRBJ2-1 and the DNA end casts doubt on the J call. Germline V gene sequence: CDR1 SGHTA, CDR2 FQGTGA. The CDR3 consists of 16 residues. Written as DNA, the CDR3 is TGTGCCAGCAGCCTGCAAGGGACCCCCGGGTCCAATGAGCAGTTCTTC. Its protein is CASSLQGTPGSNEQFF.

J is TRBJ1-6 and V is TRBV20-1; no definite D call. Germline assignment: CDR1 DFQATT and CDR2 SNEGSKA (reference sequence). With 0 bases removed from V and 3 bases from J, the gap between germline ends came to 12 bases. This CDR3 contains 16 residues. The CDR3 region has the DNA TGCAGTGCTAGAGATCTCGCCAGCTACTATAATTCACCCCTCCACTTT. Protein sequence: CSARDLASYYNSPLHF.

The chain joins TRBV20-1 to TRBJ2-1; D may be TRBD1 (5 bases). The V end was cut by 5 bases, the J end by 0 bases, with 14 bases between. The CDR3 covers 15 residues. Germline V gives CDR1 DFQATT, CDR2 SNEGSKA (reference sequence). The CDR3 sequence: CSASLGHSSYNEQFF. CDR3 DNA: TGCAGTGCTTCTCTCGGACACAGCTCCTACAATGAGCAGTTCTTC.

This clonotype was counted between two and nine times. This chain connects TRBV21-1 to TRBJ2-5; the table's TRBD1 call for D was not verified on the DNA. TRBV21-1 is termed a pseudogene. The CDR3 sequence is 15 residues long. Here the CDR3 reads CASSKGGALRGTQYF. The CDR3 DNA sequence: TGTGCCAGCAGCAAAGGGGGTGCATTAAGGGGGACCCAGTACTTC.

This clonotype was observed a handful of times. The V and J genes are TRBV27 and TRBJ2-7; 7 nucleotides align to TRBD1. The CDR3 runs 15 residues. Trimming at V came to 5 bases and at J to 6 bases, leaving 13 bases not matched to a gene. Per the germline V gene, CDR1 is MNHEY and CDR2 is SMNVEV (reference sequence). CDR3 DNA: TGTGCCAGCAGTCCCCGTGGACAGGCATCAATCGAGCAGTACTTC. Amino acid sequence: CASSPRGQASIEQYF.

The V call is TRBV21-1, the J call TRBJ1-6. TRBV21-1 is termed a pseudogene. This CDR3 is built from 15 residues. The CDR3 is CASSKGFNTNSALHF. CDR3 nucleotide sequence: TGTGCCAGCAGCAAAGGGTTTAATACGAATTCGGCCCTCCACTTT.

V gene TRBV6-5 combines with J gene TRBJ2-7; the D call may be TRBD1 or TRBD2 (5 bases each). This CDR3 is built from 15 residues. With 6 bases removed from V and 3 bases from J, the gap between germline ends came to 18 bases. Germline V gene data show CDR1 as MNHEY and CDR2 as SVGAGI. The CDR3 is CASSPLGQGVYEQYF. In DNA, the CDR3 is TGTGCCAGCAGCCCGTTGGGGCAGGGAGTCTACGAGCAGTACTTC.

The sample holds many counts of this clonotype. The V call is TRBV11-1, the J call TRBJ2-5; D gene uncertain. Germline-derived CDR1 and CDR2 are SGHAT and FQDESV (reference sequence). V was pared by 5 bases and J by 3 bases, with 25 bases between. This CDR3 contains 18 residues. CDR3 in DNA: TGTGCCAGCAGCCCGAGAGGTGTAGTGGGCAGGTCGGAAGAGACCCAGTACTTC. It codes for CASSPRGVVGRSEETQYF.

This clonotype occurred once. The chain links TRBV5-6 to TRBJ2-7; perhaps TRBD1 as D (5 bases). V was trimmed by 4 bases and J by 0 bases, leaving 14 bases between them. The CDR3 is made up of 15 amino acids. From germline, CDR1 is SGHDT and CDR2 YYEEEE. CDR3 sequence (DNA): TGTGCCAGCAGCCCTGACAGCATAAACTCCTACGAGCAGTACTTC. The encoded protein is CASSPDSINSYEQYF.

The gene calls are TRBV4-3 and TRBJ1-4; no clear D gene. This CDR3 has 15 amino acids. Germline CDR1 reads LGHNA; CDR2 reads YSLEER. The V end was cut by 0 bases, the J end by 8 bases, with 13 bases between. CDR3 protein: CASSQDKGSGEKLFF. The CDR3 DNA follows: TGCGCCAGCAGCCAAGATAAAGGTAGTGGGGAAAAACTGTTTTTT.

This clonotype showed up just a few times. A much larger clone sits a single nucleotide away, making a read error possible. The gene calls are TRBV24-1 and TRBJ2-5; no definite D call. The CDR3 sequence is 11 residues long. Germline V CDR1 and CDR2: KGHDR, SFDVKD. CDR3 sequence: CATGDGETQYF. In nucleotides, the CDR3 is TGTGCCACCGGTGATGGGGAGACCCAGTACTTC.

CDR3 sequence: CAARQGKVDEQFF. The CDR3 DNA follows: TGTGCCGCAAGACAGGGCAAGGTTGATGAGCAGTTCTTC. This chain connects TRBV10-3 to TRBJ2-5; 7 positions match TRBD1. The J call may be wrong; the DNA end is better matched by TRBJ2-1. The CDR3 runs to 13 residues. CDR1 and CDR2 from the germline V gene are ENHRY and SYGVKD.

V and J are TRBV3-1 and TRBJ2-6, with TRBD1 identical over 9 bases. V lost 1 base to trimming and J lost 4 bases; unmatched junction nucleotides: 5. The CDR3 has 17 residues. Germline assignment: CDR1 LGHDT and CDR2 YNNKEL (reference sequence). CDR3 DNA sequence: TGTGCCAGCAGCCAAGTCACAGGGGGCCACGGGGCCAACGTCCTGACTTTC. Amino acids: CASSQVTGGHGANVLTF.

The chain combines TRBV29-1 with TRBJ2-1; 7 nucleotides align to TRBD2. The CDR3 runs 16 residues. Germline V gene lookup returns CDR1 SQVTM and CDR2 ANQGSEA. The junction had 7 bases not matched to a gene; V was cut back by 2 bases and J by 0 bases. The CDR3 DNA reads as TGCAGCGTTGAAAATTGGGGCGGGGGCTCCTACAATGAGCAGTTCTTC. Encoded protein: CSVENWGGGSYNEQFF.